Below, 21 T cell receptor beta chains from the same sample are listed, as sequenced in a study of patients and donors after allogeneic stem cell transplantation. TCRdb used MiXCR to reprocess the RT-PCR reads, holding one entry per CDR3 protein. The sample includes 150,000 to 200,000 distinct CDR3 sequences, approximately 41% of them seen just once. The sequencing sample was made of blood, either unsorted or a sorted T cell fraction (not recorded which). These receptors were taken from a human donor who was either an allogeneic HSCT recipient or a stem cell or donor lymphocyte infusion donor (not recorded which). It is not recorded whose cells these are; they may come from a transplant donor.

The rearrangement joins TRBV4-3 to TRBJ1-2; TRBD1 agrees at 8 bases. CDR3 length: 15 residues. After removal of 4 bases from V and 1 base from J, the junction contained 5 bases not matched to a gene. The germline V gene encodes CDR1 LGHNA and CDR2 YSLEER. CDR3 loop: CASSLRTGNNYGYTF. The CDR3 nucleotides are TGCGCCAGCAGCCTGAGGACAGGGAATAACTATGGCTACACCTTC.

Only a few counts were recorded for this clonotype. The V and J genes are TRBV21-1 and TRBJ1-1; TRBD1, the D gene given by the table, was not confirmed from the DNA. TRBV21-1 is listed as a pseudogene. The CDR3 sequence is 10 residues long. The CDR3 DNA is TGTGCCAGCAGCAGGGGGCCGGCTTTCTTT. Protein: CASSRGPAFF.

V is TRBV5-6 and J is TRBJ2-3, with TRBD2 matching over 12 bases. This CDR3 has 16 amino acids. Germline assignment: CDR1 SGHDT and CDR2 YYEEEE. V shed 4 bases, J shed 2 bases, and the junction held 5 bases outside the gene matches. CDR3: CASSGLAGRYTDTQYF. The CDR3 DNA follows: TGTGCCAGCAGCGGACTAGCGGGAAGGTACACAGATACGCAGTATTTT. The whole variable domain, filled in from reference TRBV5-6 and TRBJ2-3, reads DAGVTQSPTHLIKTRGQQVTLRCSPKSGHDTVSWYQQALGQGPQFIFQYYEEEERQRGNFPDRFSGHQFPNYSSELNVNALLLGDSALYLCASSGLAGRYTDTQYFGPGTRLTVL.

The J gene is TRBJ2-7, the V gene TRBV18; the D call may be TRBD1 or TRBD2 (5 bases each). The V and J ends lost 6 bases and 3 bases respectively, with 12 bases between them. Germline V lookup: CDR1 KGHSH, CDR2 LQKENI. The CDR3 is 13 amino acids. Written as DNA, the CDR3 is TGTGCCAGCTCCCGGGACCTTTTCTACGAGCAGTACTTC. The encoded protein is CASSRDLFYEQYF.

This clonotype appeared a few times. V and J are TRBV12-3 or TRBV12-4 and TRBJ1-2; D is unresolved. Trimming took 3 bases from V and 4 from J, leaving 21 bases between them. This CDR3 comprises 17 residues. CDR3 nucleotides: TGTGCCAGCAGTTTGGCCCGCGTGACCCTTGGCGGCTATGGCTACACCTTC. It specifies CASSLARVTLGGYGYTF.

The chain is built from TRBV9 and TRBJ1-4, with no clear D. The CDR3 sequence is 15 residues long. Trimming left V 2 bases short and J 3 bases short, with 11 bases between. Germline assignment: CDR1 SGDLS and CDR2 YYNGEE. The DNA of the CDR3 is TGTGCCAGCAGCGTCAAGGACGGCCCTAATGAAAAACTGTTTTTT. It is translated as CASSVKDGPNEKLFF.

V gene TRBV29-1 combines with J gene TRBJ2-4; D unclear. The CDR3 totals 14 residues. CDR1 is SQVTM and CDR2 is ANQGSEA in the germline V gene. Trimming removed 4 bases at V and 2 bases at J, with 12 bases between. The CDR3 sequence is CSVGDHATKNIQYF. The CDR3 coding sequence is TGCAGCGTTGGTGACCACGCGACCAAAAACATTCAGTACTTC.

The J gene is TRBJ1-1, the V gene TRBV25-1; possibly TRBD1 for D (5 bases). Germline lookup yields CDR1 MGHDK and CDR2 SYGVNS. The V end lost 8 bases, the J end lost 6 bases, and 22 bases lay between the germline ends. The CDR3 length is 15 residues. CDR3 sequence (DNA): TGTGCCAGCGGGGGACCGTTGGCAGGGCTGTCTGAAGCTTTCTTT. As protein: CASGGPLAGLSEAFF.

This clonotype was detected only a few times. The V call is TRBV29-1, the J call TRBJ2-7; the D is unclear. This CDR3 contains 12 residues. The germline CDR1 and CDR2 sequences are SQVTM and ANQGSEA. Trimming removed 4 bases at V and 5 bases at J, with 12 bases between. CDR3 DNA: TGCAGCGTTGTGTATCAGGCGGACGAGCAGTACTTC. It encodes CSVVYQADEQYF.

The CDR3 DNA sequence: TGTGCCAGCAGTTACCAATCGACAGGGGGCCGGCCTGAAGCTTTCTTT. This encodes CASSYQSTGGRPEAFF. The rearrangement uses TRBV6-5 and TRBJ1-1; 10 bases agree with TRBD1. V was pared by 2 bases and J by 6 bases, with 9 bases of the junction left unmatched. The CDR3 loop spans 16 amino acids. The germline V gene has CDR1 MNHEY and CDR2 SVGAGI.

This clonotype was counted only a few times. The chain combines TRBV12-3 or TRBV12-4 with TRBJ1-3; possibly TRBD1 for D (6 bases). Trimming stripped 3 bases from V and 1 base from J, with 13 bases between. The CDR3 runs to 16 residues. CDR3 region: CASSFFRGLSGNTIYF. The CDR3 DNA is TGTGCCAGCAGTTTTTTTCGGGGGCTATCTGGAAACACCATATATTTT.

This chain joins TRBV28 and TRBJ1-5, with D unresolved. Trimming cost V 7 bases and J 7 bases, with 8 bases left between them. Germline lookup yields CDR1 MDHEN and CDR2 SYDVKM. This CDR3 spans 11 amino acids. The CDR3 region is CASTSRQPQHF. CDR3 coding DNA: TGTGCCAGCACGAGCCGCCAGCCCCAGCATTTT.

This chain links TRBV9 with TRBJ2-7; 13 positions match TRBD2. Germline V CDR1 and CDR2: SGDLS, YYNGEE. The CDR3 consists of 16 residues. Germline trimming cut 1 base from V and 7 bases from J; bases unmatched to any gene: 8. CDR3 loop: CASSVTGLAGVLEQYF. DNA of the CDR3: TGTGCCAGCAGCGTAACCGGACTAGCGGGAGTATTAGAGCAGTACTTC.

This chain connects TRBV5-1 to TRBJ2-5; D unresolved. The length of the CDR3 is 14 residues. The germline V gene encodes CDR1 SGHRS and CDR2 YFSETQ. V was clipped by 0 bases and J by 12 bases, with 18 bases between them. In DNA, the CDR3 is TGCGCCAGCAGCTTGGGCCGAGAAACATCACTCAAGTACTTC. It yields the protein CASSLGRETSLKYF. Full variable domain (missing parts from reference TRBV5-1 and TRBJ2-5): KAGVTQTPRYLIKTRGQQVTLSCSPISGHRSVSWYQQTPGQGLQFLFEYFSETQRNKGNFPGRFSGRQFSNSRSEMNVSTLELGDSALYLCASSLGRETSLKYFGPGTRLLVL.

This clonotype was observed a handful of times. V usage is TRBV9 and J usage is TRBJ1-4, with D tentatively TRBD1 (5 bases). V lost 0 bases and J 2 bases, leaving 20 bases between the germline ends. Germline assignment: CDR1 SGDLS and CDR2 YYNGEE. The CDR3 covers 19 residues. The CDR3 region is CASSVGGHPRDRTNEKLFF. The CDR3 DNA sequence: TGTGCCAGCAGCGTAGGCGGACACCCAAGGGATCGGACTAATGAAAAACTGTTTTTT.

The table lists this clonotype with a few counts. This sequence joins TRBV6-5 and TRBJ2-1, with 13 bases matching TRBD2. With 5 bases clipped from V and 6 bases from J, the junction kept 10 bases outside the gene matches. Germline CDR1 MNHEY, CDR2 SVGAGI. The CDR3 has 17 residues. Here the CDR3 DNA reads TGTGCCAGCAGTGCGGAGGTAGGACTAGCGGGAGTCAATGAGCAGTTCTTC. Its protein product is CASSAEVGLAGVNEQFF.

The sample holds a few counts of this clonotype. The rearrangement uses TRBV4-1 and TRBJ2-7; 7 nucleotides match TRBD1. CDR1 and CDR2 from the germline V gene are MGHRA and YSYEKL. This CDR3 has 15 residues. Germline trimming cut 3 bases from V and 6 bases from J; bases unmatched to any gene: 11. CDR3 loop: CASSQSGTDRSEQYF. The CDR3 DNA reads TGCGCCAGCAGCCAGTCCGGGACAGATCGCTCCGAGCAGTACTTC.

The CDR3 spells CASSQDPELAGGGEQFF. CDR3 sequence (DNA): TGCGCCAGCAGCCAAGATCCAGAACTAGCGGGAGGCGGTGAGCAGTTCTTC. J is TRBJ2-1 and V is TRBV4-3, with 12 bases matching TRBD2. The V segment lost 0 bases and the J segment 9 bases; nucleotides outside the gene matches: 9. The CDR3 has 17 amino acids. Germline V CDR1 and CDR2: LGHNA, YSLEER.

CDR3 protein: CASSLEGAKQETQYF. The CDR3 region has the DNA TGCGCCAGCAGCTTGGAAGGCGCAAAGCAAGAGACCCAGTACTTC. The chain combines TRBV5-1 with TRBJ2-5; no reliable D call. V was cut by 0 bases and J by 2 bases, with 11 bases left in between. The CDR3 sequence is 15 residues long. The germline CDR1 and CDR2 sequences are SGHRS and YFSETQ.

The table lists this clonotype with a few counts. This chain joins TRBV4-3 and TRBJ2-1; D gene uncertain. This CDR3 is built from 14 residues. CDR1 is LGHNA, CDR2 YSLEER, per germline. V lost 4 bases and J 4 bases, leaving 11 bases between the germline ends. The CDR3 here is CASSRLLGYNEQFF. The CDR3 DNA sequence: TGCGCCAGCAGCCGACTGCTCGGGTACAATGAGCAGTTCTTC.

In its sample, this clonotype was seen a few times. The chain is built from TRBV6-2 or TRBV6-3 and TRBJ1-2; D not resolved. CDR1 and CDR2 (germline): MNHEY, SVGEGT. V was clipped by 6 bases and J by 2 bases, with 7 bases between them. CDR3 length: 12 residues. In nucleotides, the CDR3 is TGTGCCAGCAGGGACGGAAACTATGGCTACACCTTC. It codes for CASRDGNYGYTF.